Listed here are 20 T cell receptor beta chains from one sample, sequenced in a study of blood T cell repertoires in COVID-19. Produced via immunoSEQ multiplex PCR; TCRdb's table is partial and in-frame only. This table holds roughly 230,000 clones, approximately 83% found once. The specimen sequenced was peripheral blood. Source of these receptors: a man aged 40-49 years with acute or convalescent COVID-19.

The chain joins TRBV19 to TRBJ1-4; D is uncertain. The better agreement between TRBJ2-2 and the DNA end casts doubt on the J call. CDR3 length equals 13 residues. Germline CDR1 and CDR2: LNHDA and SQIVND (reference sequence). The CDR3, as DNA: TGTGCCAGTAGTTTCCGTCCAATTGGGGAGCTGTTTTTT. Translating gives CASSFRPIGELFF.

The chain links TRBV28 to TRBJ1-4; TRBD1 matches at 9 bases. The V segment lost 5 bases and the J segment 8 bases; nucleotides outside the gene matches: 9. The CDR3 length is 15 residues. CDR1 is MDHEN, CDR2 SYDVKM, per germline. CDR3 in amino acids: CASSAYRGRLEKLFF. CDR3 bases: TGTGCCAGCAGTGCCTACAGGGGGCGGCTGGAAAAACTGTTTTTT.

The J gene is TRBJ2-2, the V gene TRBV4-2; D is unclear. Germline lookup yields CDR1 LGHNA and CDR2 YNFKEQ. V shed 2 bases and J shed 3 bases, with 16 bases lying between them. The CDR3 length is 17 residues. CDR3 in amino acids: CASSQQAAPFDTGELFF. In DNA, the CDR3 is TGTGCCAGCAGCCAACAAGCCGCACCCTTTGACACCGGGGAGCTGTTTTTT.

This chain joins TRBV6-1 and TRBJ1-2; TRBD1 aligns across 7 bases. Germline CDR1 is MNHNS and CDR2 is SASEGT. Trimming took 2 bases from V and 5 from J; bases not matched to a gene: 11. The CDR3 is 16 amino acids. The CDR3 nucleotides are TGTGCCAGCAGTGAATCTTACAGGGGCGCGGGGTATGGCTACACCTTC. This codes for CASSESYRGAGYGYTF.

This clone came up once. The V and J genes are TRBV10-2 and TRBJ2-1; D gene ambiguous. The germline gives CDR1 WSHSY, CDR2 SAAADI. CDR3 length: 11 residues. Trimming shortened V by 3 bases and J by 9 bases, and 6 bases separated the two germline ends. The CDR3 reads CASSDHSEQFF. DNA of the CDR3: TGCGCCAGCAGTGATCATAGTGAGCAGTTCTTC.

This clone has just a few counts. The V and J genes are TRBV2 and TRBJ2-1, with a possible D match to TRBD2 (6 bases). Germline V CDR1 and CDR2: SNHLY, FYNNEI. CDR3 length: 13 amino acids. Deletions cut 7 bases from V and 7 bases from J, with 14 bases between. CDR3 residues: CASTRREGNEQFF. In nucleotides, the CDR3 is TGTGCCAGCACGAGGCGGGAAGGGAATGAGCAGTTCTTC.

This chain links TRBV5-4 with TRBJ2-7; no clear D gene. Germline-derived CDR1 and CDR2 are SGHNT and YYREEE (reference sequence). V lost 4 bases and J 7 bases, leaving 15 bases between the germline ends. The CDR3 contains 13 residues. The CDR3 protein is CASSRDHLREQYF. As DNA, the CDR3 is TGTGCCAGCAGCCGTGACCACCTGAGGGAGCAGTACTTC.

This clone has just one count. The J gene is TRBJ2-1, the V gene TRBV5-1; 8 nucleotides align to TRBD2. Germline-derived CDR1 and CDR2 are SGHRS and YFSETQ. The CDR3 spans 15 residues. The V segment lost 0 bases and the J segment 7 bases; nucleotides outside the gene matches: 6. Here the CDR3 reads CASSLETGGPNEQFF. The CDR3 DNA reads as TGCGCCAGCAGCTTGGAAACGGGAGGGCCGAATGAGCAGTTCTTC.

The chain links TRBV5-4 to TRBJ2-7, with a tentative D call TRBD1 (6 bases). Per the germline V gene, CDR1 is SGHNT and CDR2 is YYREEE (reference sequence). V dropped 4 bases and J dropped 6 bases, with 17 bases sitting between them. The CDR3 has 14 amino acids. The CDR3 region is CASSRQGRRSEQYF. CDR3 nucleotide sequence: TGTGCCAGCAGCCGGCAGGGGCGGCGGAGCGAGCAGTACTTC.

The chain has TRBV7-8 and TRBJ2-1, with TRBD2 matching over 7 bases. The CDR3 consists of 14 residues. The V gene's germline CDR1 is SGHVS and CDR2 FQNEAQ. J was trimmed by 10 bases and V by 5 bases; bases with no gene match: 11. The CDR3 loop is CASSRLALAGEQFF. The CDR3 nucleotides read TGTGCCAGCAGCCGACTAGCCCTCGCGGGGGAGCAGTTCTTC.

This chain uses TRBV5-5 with TRBJ2-1; 9 bases line up with TRBD2. The CDR3 is made up of 16 amino acids. V shed 7 bases, J shed 4 bases, and the junction held 12 bases outside the gene matches. Germline V gene lookup returns CDR1 SGHKS and CDR2 YYEKEE (reference sequence). The DNA of the CDR3 is TGTGCCAGCTATCCCGCTGCGGGGGGGGCGTACAATGAGCAGTTCTTC. This translates into CASYPAAGGAYNEQFF. Filled out from reference TRBV5-5 and TRBJ2-1, the complete variable domain reads DAGVTQSPTHLIKTRGQQVTLRCSPISGHKSVSWYQQVLGQGPQFIFQYYEKEERGRGNFPDRFSARQFPNYSSELNVNALLLGDSALYLCASYPAAGGAYNEQFFGPGTRLTVL.

The chain is built from TRBV5-1 and TRBJ1-5, with 8 bases lining up with TRBD1. Unmatched junction bases numbered 4, after V lost 2 bases and J lost 3 bases. The CDR3 runs 15 residues. Germline lookup yields CDR1 SGHRS and CDR2 YFSETQ. Here the CDR3 reads CASSFKTGDNQPQHF. The DNA of the CDR3 is TGCGCCAGCAGCTTTAAGACAGGGGACAATCAGCCCCAGCATTTT.

The V and J genes are TRBV6-1 and TRBJ2-3, with 10 bases aligning to TRBD2. Germline CDR1 is MNHNS and CDR2 is SASEGT. V dropped 3 bases and J dropped 4; count of bases not matched to a gene: 10. The CDR3 is made up of 17 amino acids. The CDR3 DNA reads as TGTGCCAGCAGTGACCTGGGACTAGCGACCGTACCAGATACGCAGTATTTT. It translates to CASSDLGLATVPDTQYF.

The CDR3 DNA reads TGTGCCAGCAGCACGGGACAGCCAGCTAACTATGGCTACACCTTC. Encoded protein: CASSTGQPANYGYTF. The chain couples TRBV9 to TRBJ1-2; 7 bases line up with TRBD1. The V and J ends lost 4 bases and 0 bases, in that order; junction bases with no gene match: 6. The CDR3 totals 15 residues. CDR1 SGDLS and CDR2 YYNGEE come from the germline V gene.

This chain uses TRBV18 with TRBJ2-3; a possible D gene is TRBD2 (6 bases). Germline lookup yields CDR1 KGHSH and CDR2 LQKENI. Trimming removed 3 bases from V and 6 bases from J, with 7 bases in between. The CDR3 length is 12 residues. The CDR3 region is CASSPGGDTQYF. CDR3 sequence (DNA): TGTGCCAGCTCACCGGGGGGTGATACGCAGTATTTT. Based on the CDR3 plus reference TRBV18 and TRBJ2-3, the full variable domain is NAGVMQNPRHLVRRRGQEARLRCSPMKGHSHVYWYRQLPEEGLKFMVYLQKENIIDESGMPKERFSAEFPKEGPSILRIQQVVRGDSAAYFCASSPGGDTQYFGPGTRLTVL.

The rearrangement links TRBV10-3 to TRBJ2-1; 8 bases line up with TRBD2. The CDR3 length is 16 residues. Germline CDR1 is ENHRY and CDR2 is SYGVKD. V trimming: 8 bases; J trimming: 12 bases; junction bases outside the gene matches: 21. CDR3 in amino acids: CAIGGQASGFPAGQFF. The DNA of the CDR3 is TGTGCCATCGGGGGGCAGGCTAGCGGGTTTCCAGCGGGGCAGTTCTTC.

The rearrangement joins TRBV14 to TRBJ1-2, with D perhaps matching TRBD1 (5 bases). This CDR3 spans 13 amino acids. V gave up 2 bases and J gave up 6 bases, with 10 bases separating them. Germline CDR1 is SGHDN and CDR2 is FVKESK. The CDR3 loop reads CASSQTGWDGYTF. The CDR3 DNA sequence: TGTGCCAGCAGCCAAACAGGCTGGGATGGCTACACCTTC.

In this sample, this clone turned up a few times. The chain joins TRBV6-5 to TRBJ2-2; TRBD1 is a possible D gene (5 bases). V lost 4 bases to trimming and J lost 2 bases, with 11 bases between them. CDR3 length equals 15 residues. CDR1 and CDR2 (germline): MNHEY, SVGAGI. The CDR3 reads CASSWLQGNTGELFF. The CDR3 DNA follows: TGTGCCAGCAGTTGGCTCCAGGGCAACACCGGGGAGCTGTTTTTT.

The chain joins TRBV19 to TRBJ2-3; 11 bases line up with TRBD2. Germline loops: CDR1 LNHDA, CDR2 SQIVND (reference sequence). V shed 5 bases and J 0 bases; nucleotides not matched to a gene: 1. The CDR3 runs to 15 residues. In DNA, the CDR3 is TGTGCCAGTAGTCGACTAGCGGGAAGCACAGATACGCAGTATTTT. Its protein product is CASSRLAGSTDTQYF.

This clone occurred a few times. The V and J genes are TRBV5-5 and TRBJ2-1, with TRBD2 identical over 7 bases. After removal of 0 bases from V and 8 bases from J, the junction contained 5 bases not matched to a gene. The CDR3 sequence is 14 residues long. Germline loops: CDR1 SGHKS, CDR2 YYEKEE (reference sequence). The DNA for the CDR3 is TGTGCCAGCAGCTTGGGGGCGGGAGATGATGAGCAGTTCTTC. Translating it yields CASSLGAGDDEQFF. The variable domain in full, with the rest retrieved from reference TRBV5-5 and TRBJ2-1, is DAGVTQSPTHLIKTRGQQVTLRCSPISGHKSVSWYQQVLGQGPQFIFQYYEKEERGRGNFPDRFSARQFPNYSSELNVNALLLGDSALYLCASSLGAGDDEQFFGPGTRLTVL.